This record covers a single TCR beta chain. What it binds is unknown. When replicate PCRs were run on sorted subsets, they used around 0.2 ug DNA, some 29,000 T cell genomes. Assay used: immunoSEQ multiplex PCR; TCRdb lists only in-frame clones, some missing. The sample has a few million clones; approximately 90% are singletons. The data were obtained in a study of shared clonotypes between healthy human individuals. Study-wide findings and caveats: Naive subsets tended to show greater estimated richness than memory subsets. Non-shared clonotypes had lower generation probabilities than those shared by all four donors.

Each donor was a Caucasian adult residing in Nashville, Tennessee. Germline V lookup: CDR1 KGHSH, CDR2 LQKENI. The CDR3 spans 15 residues. J gave up 4 bases and V 6 bases, and 9 bases lay outside the gene matches. The material sequenced was naive CD4+ T cells sorted from blood. Subset defined: CD45RA+ positively selected. The receptor was isolated from a man younger than 35 in good health. The V gene is TRBV18, the J gene TRBJ2-3, with TRBD1 matching over 8 bases. Here the CDR3 reads CASSRSDREADTQYF. CDR3 DNA: TGTGCCAGCTCCCGTTCGGACAGGGAAGCAGATACGCAGTATTTT.